A selection of T cell receptor beta chains follows, all from one sample in a study of human T cells and chemical hapten exposure. MiXCR was run by TCRdb on the RACE reads, yielding one entry per CDR3 protein. The sample lists some 170,000 distinct CDR3 sequences; roughly 25% were seen once. The sample consisted of whole blood, taken in connection with sensitization to the hapten diphenylcyclopropenone (DPC). These receptors were taken from a woman aged 18-29 years with alopecia areata. Some clones in this sample may be carry-over from other donors' samples. Each CDR3 is given with its conserved first and last residue. D genes are given only for firm matches. Some rows have no size entry. The others give once, few or many, or a class for an expanded clone.

abundance	v_gene	j_gene	d_gene	CDR3aa	CDR3nt
NA	TRBV5-4	TRBJ2-7	NA	CASSLSGTSSYEQYF	TGTGCCAGCAGCCTCTCCGGGACGTCTTCCTACGAGCAGTACTTC
NA	TRBV9	TRBJ2-3	NA	CASGGGGRDTQYF	TGTGCCAGCGGAGGAGGGGGCCGTGATACGCAGTATTTT
NA	TRBV6-5	TRBJ1-4	TRBD1	CASSLGQGEKLFF	TGTGCCAGCAGTTTGGGACAGGGGGAAAAACTGTTTTTT
few	TRBV18	TRBJ2-7	NA	CASSPPSASYEQYF	TGTGCCAGCTCACCACCGTCAGCCTCCTACGAGCAGTACTTC
few	TRBV9	TRBJ2-3	TRBD2	CASSDGTSGGTDTQYF	TGTGCCAGCAGCGACGGGACTAGCGGGGGCACAGATACGCAGTATTTT
few	TRBV12-3/TRBV12-4	TRBJ2-7	NA	CASSLARDGYEQYF	TGTGCCAGCAGTTTAGCACGGGACGGGTACGAGCAGTACTTC
NA	TRBV7-2	TRBJ1-5	NA	CASSLAGAGNQPQHF	TGTGCCAGCAGCTTAGCGGGGGCAGGCAATCAGCCCCAGCATTTT
NA	TRBV11-2	TRBJ1-2	NA	CASSQTEVLGGYTF	TGTGCCAGCAGCCAGACAGAAGTCCTTGGTGGCTACACCTTC
NA	TRBV4-1	TRBJ2-1	TRBD2	CASSLQRGPGFEQFF	TGCGCCAGCAGCTTACAGCGGGGGCCGGGCTTTGAGCAGTTCTTC
many	TRBV9	TRBJ2-1	NA	CASSSRGYEQFF	TGTGCCAGCAGCTCCAGGGGTTATGAGCAGTTCTTC
NA	TRBV6-2/TRBV6-3	TRBJ1-1	NA	CASSSKPEAFF	TGTGCCAGCAGTTCCAAGCCTGAAGCTTTCTTT
few	TRBV11-2	TRBJ1-1	NA	CASSYPPTGMNTEAFF	TGTGCCAGCAGCTACCCGCCAACAGGGATGAACACTGAAGCTTTCTTT
NA	TRBV7-2	TRBJ2-1	TRBD2	CASSLVSGRAGNEQFF	TGTGCCAGCAGCTTAGTCAGCGGGAGGGCCGGCAATGAGCAGTTCTTC
NA	TRBV11-1	TRBJ2-7	TRBD1	CASSSDRGRSYEQYF	TGTGCCAGCAGCTCAGACAGGGGTAGGTCCTACGAGCAGTACTTC
NA	TRBV20-1	TRBJ2-1	NA	CSVSYGEAYNEQFF	TGCAGTGTCTCATACGGGGAGGCCTACAATGAGCAGTTCTTC
few	TRBV24-1	TRBJ1-5	TRBD1	CATSESGGSNQPQHF	TGTGCCACCAGTGAATCAGGGGGTAGCAATCAGCCCCAGCATTTT
NA	TRBV4-1	TRBJ1-4	TRBD1	CASSQVRGPNEKLFF	TGCGCCAGCAGCCAAGTTAGGGGGCCTAATGAAAAACTGTTTTTT
NA	TRBV9	TRBJ1-1	TRBD1	CASSSGQGPNTEAFF	TGTGCCAGCAGCTCGGGACAGGGACCGAACACTGAAGCTTTCTTT
NA	TRBV3-1	TRBJ1-1	NA	CASSPLRGGTEAFF	TGTGCCAGCAGCCCTCTACGGGGGGGCACTGAAGCTTTCTTT
NA	TRBV12-3/TRBV12-4	TRBJ1-3	NA	CASRLFAPGNTIYF	TGTGCCAGCAGGCTGTTTGCCCCTGGAAACACCATATATTTT
NA	TRBV9	TRBJ2-7	TRBD2	CASSVDPGGTTLYEQYF	TGTGCCAGCAGCGTAGATCCAGGCGGGACTACCCTGTACGAGCAGTACTTC
NA	TRBV5-1	TRBJ2-1	TRBD2	CASSLAPGTTYNEQFF	TGCGCCAGCAGCTTGGCCCCCGGGACTACGTACAATGAGCAGTTCTTC
few	TRBV3-1	TRBJ1-5	NA	CASSQPPGPQHF	TGTGCCAGCAGCCAACCCCCGGGGCCCCAGCATTTT
NA	TRBV5-6	TRBJ2-7	NA	CASSLRPLGSYEQYF	TGTGCCAGCAGCTTGCGGCCCCTCGGTTCCTACGAGCAGTACTTC